The 27 T cell receptor beta chains in this list originate from one sample, sequenced in a study of regulatory T cells in long-lasting Graves disease. Combining iRepertoire HTBI primers with Arm-PCR of CDR3 regions, the authors built TCR beta libraries. TCRdb re-derived calls from the multiplex PCR reads in MiXCR, one entry per CDR3 protein. The sample includes more than 650,000 distinct CDR3 sequences, 25% to 30% seen only once; the top ten take roughly 41%. The sample's time point: persistent/refractory GD, antithyroid drugs over 5 years with positive TRAb. Isolated PBMC RNA provided the starting material for the TCR library. Sequencing used peripheral blood mononuclear cells (PBMCs), obtained when the disease was refractory, from a patient treated with antithyroid drugs. The receptors were gathered from a female donor with Graves disease.

V usage is TRBV6-2 or TRBV6-3 and J usage is TRBJ2-7, with 8 bases that match TRBD2. The V gene end was trimmed by 5 bases and the J gene end by 3 bases; junction bases not matched to a gene: 6. CDR3 length: 14 amino acids. The germline gives CDR1 MNHEY, CDR2 SVGEGT. CDR3: CASSEDLAGYEQYF. The CDR3 DNA follows: TGTGCCAGCAGTGAAGACCTAGCGGGCTACGAGCAGTACTTC.

The rearrangement uses TRBV27 and TRBJ2-7; 10 bases map to TRBD2. The germline CDR1 and CDR2 sequences are MNHEY and SMNVEV (reference sequence). After removal of 8 bases from V and 2 bases from J, the junction contained 6 bases not matched to a gene. The CDR3 sequence is 14 residues long. The DNA for the CDR3 is TGTGCCAGCGGGACCCTAGCGGGGGCCTACGAGCAGTACTTC. Its translation: CASGTLAGAYEQYF.

This clonotype occurred a few times. This chain links TRBV29-1 with TRBJ1-1; D is unclear. CDR1 is SQVTM, CDR2 ANQGSEA, per germline. CDR3 length: 10 amino acids. Trimming shortened V by 4 bases and J by 4 bases, and 4 bases separated the two germline ends. The CDR3, as DNA: TGCAGCGTTGGGGTCACTGAAGCTTTCTTT. Its translation is CSVGVTEAFF.

This clonotype was counted a few times. The chain joins TRBV30 to TRBJ1-3, with 9 bases aligning to TRBD1. CDR1 and CDR2 from the germline V gene are GTSNPN and SVGIG (reference sequence). V lost 8 bases and J lost 2; bases outside the gene matches: 4. This CDR3 comprises 13 residues. This CDR3 reads CASRTGAGNTIYF. CDR3 in DNA: TGTGCCAGCAGGACAGGGGCTGGAAACACCATATATTTT.

This clonotype was seen more than once but under ten times. This chain uses TRBV20-1 with TRBJ1-2; unclear D gene. The CDR3 covers 12 residues. The germline gives CDR1 DFQATT, CDR2 SNEGSKA (reference sequence). The germline V and J ends were trimmed by 2 bases and 4 bases, with 8 bases remaining between them. The CDR3 bases are TGCAGTGCTAGAAGCAGTCCCTATGGCTACACCTTC. This translates into CSARSSPYGYTF.

There are many counts of this clonotype. The V call is TRBV12-3 or TRBV12-4, the J call TRBJ1-6; TRBD1 matches at 9 bases. V shed 7 bases and J 7 bases; nucleotides not matched to a gene: 5. The CDR3 has 14 amino acids. The CDR3 protein is CASKMGQGNSPLHF. The CDR3 bases are TGTGCCAGCAAGATGGGACAGGGCAATTCACCCCTCCACTTT.

This clonotype was counted many times. In DNA form, the CDR3 reads TGTGCCAGCAGATACCGGGACAGGGGGCTGAACACTGAAGCTTTCTTT. Translation: CASRYRDRGLNTEAFF. V gene TRBV12-3 or TRBV12-4 combines with J gene TRBJ1-1; TRBD1 aligns across 12 bases. V dropped 6 bases and J dropped 0; count of bases not matched to a gene: 5. The CDR3 is 16 amino acids.

This clonotype was seen a single time. This rearrangement joins TRBV6-4 to TRBJ1-5; no reliable D call. The CDR3 length is 15 residues. Germline V lookup: CDR1 MRHNA, CDR2 SNTAGT. V was clipped by 2 bases and J by 0 bases, with 8 bases between them. The CDR3 region is CASSDGLLSNQPQHF. The CDR3 DNA sequence: TGTGCCAGCAGTGACGGCTTGCTTAGCAATCAGCCCCAGCATTTT.

The chain joins TRBV5-6 to TRBJ1-5; the D gene is possibly TRBD1 (5 bases). The V gene's germline CDR1 is SGHDT and CDR2 YYEEEE. The CDR3 length is 15 residues. V was clipped by 2 bases and J by 10 bases, with 19 bases between them. The CDR3 is CASSFRGAQIKPQHF. The CDR3 DNA is TGTGCCAGCAGCTTTAGAGGGGCCCAAATCAAACCCCAGCATTTT.

Points on this clonotype: Because the CDR3 is missing its conserved closing phenylalanine or tryptophan, this is likely a read error. This rearrangement joins TRBV6-1 to TRBJ1-3, with 7 bases lining up with TRBD1. CDR1 and CDR2 from the germline V gene are MNHNS and SASEGT. Trimming at V came to 3 bases and at J to 4 bases, leaving 3 bases not matched to a gene. The CDR3 contains 14 residues. The CDR3, as DNA: TGTGCCAGCAGTGATAGACAGGGCGGAAACACCATATATTCT. It codes for CASSDRQGGNTIYS.

This clonotype was picked up a small number of times. The J gene is TRBJ1-2, the V gene TRBV9, with D maybe TRBD1 (6 bases). Germline CDR1 SGDLS, CDR2 YYNGEE. This CDR3 has 13 residues. Trimming stripped 8 bases from V and 8 bases from J, with 19 bases between. CDR3 amino acids: CASSDSSPRGYTF. DNA of the CDR3: TGTGCCAGTTCGGACAGTTCCCCCCGGGGCTACACCTTC.

The chain couples TRBV27 to TRBJ1-6, with D hard to call. This CDR3 is 16 amino acids long. Trimming cost V 3 bases and J 1 base, with 10 bases left between them. Germline V gene sequence: CDR1 MNHEY, CDR2 SMNVEV (reference sequence). The CDR3 nucleotides are TGTGCCAGCAGTTTGGGTGGTGGATCCTATAATTCACCCCTCCACTTT. This codes for CASSLGGGSYNSPLHF.

The V gene is TRBV29-1, the J gene TRBJ1-5, with TRBD1 as a possible D gene (5 bases). The CDR3 has 12 amino acids. V lost 4 bases to trimming and J lost 3 bases, with 7 bases between them. Germline values: CDR1 SQVTM, CDR2 ANQGSEA. This CDR3 reads CSVGGYNQPQHF. The CDR3 nucleotides are TGCAGCGTTGGGGGGTACAATCAGCCCCAGCATTTT.

The chain employs TRBV7-2 and TRBJ2-2; the D gene is possibly TRBD2 (6 bases). The CDR3 is made up of 16 amino acids. CDR1 and CDR2 from the germline V gene are SGHTA and FQGNSA. V gave up 4 bases and J gave up 0 bases, with 12 bases separating them. The CDR3, as DNA: TGTGCCAGCAGCTGGGGCCGGGAGTCGAACACCGGGGAGCTGTTTTTT. This translates into CASSWGRESNTGELFF.

The chain combines TRBV19 with TRBJ1-4; weak D call: TRBD1 (6 bases). Per germline, CDR1 LNHDA and CDR2 SQIVND (reference sequence). CDR3 length equals 16 residues. V gave up 5 bases and J gave up 7 bases, with 20 bases separating them. This chain's CDR3 is CASSPSSWTAGEKLFF. The DNA of the CDR3 is TGTGCCAGTAGTCCCTCCTCCTGGACAGCGGGTGAAAAACTGTTTTTT.

This chain links TRBV19 with TRBJ2-1; 7 nucleotides align to TRBD2. CDR1 and CDR2 from the germline V gene are LNHDA and SQIVND (reference sequence). V lost 11 bases to trimming and J lost 1 base; unmatched junction nucleotides: 5. The CDR3 totals 13 residues. The CDR3 coding sequence is TGTGCCTCTTCGGGGGGATCCTACAATGAGCAGTTCTTC. It codes for CASSGGSYNEQFF.

This clonotype has only a few counts. The CDR3 protein is CASSLRDRVRYGYTF. In DNA, the CDR3 is TGTGCCAGCAGCCTCCGGGACAGGGTCCGCTATGGCTACACCTTC. The chain carries TRBV5-4 and TRBJ1-2, with TRBD1 identical over 9 bases. This CDR3 has 15 residues. Trimming at V came to 4 bases and at J to 4 bases, leaving 8 bases not matched to a gene. Germline V gene sequence: CDR1 SGHNT, CDR2 YYREEE (reference sequence).

In regard to this clonotype: Being one base from a much bigger clone, this may be a read error. V and J are TRBV6-5 and TRBJ2-7; TRBD1 might be the D (6 bases). Trimming left V 2 bases short and J 3 bases short, with 14 bases between. The CDR3 has 15 amino acids. Germline V lookup: CDR1 MNHEY, CDR2 SVGAGI. As DNA, the CDR3 is TGTGCCAGCAGTTACGGGGGCCTACCGGACTACGAGCAGTACTTC. Amino acids: CASSYGGLPDYEQYF.

The gene calls are TRBV12-3 or TRBV12-4 and TRBJ2-7; D gene ambiguous. V dropped 3 bases and J dropped 4 bases, with 13 bases sitting between them. The length of the CDR3 is 14 residues. CDR3 residues: CASSFGGVKYEQYF. The CDR3 DNA reads TGTGCCAGCAGTTTCGGCGGTGTTAAGTACGAGCAGTACTTC.

This clonotype was counted once. The rearrangement links TRBV11-2 to TRBJ2-4; 11 positions match TRBD2. The J call may be incorrect, as the DNA end agrees better with TRBJ2-1. The CDR3 extends over 16 amino acids. Germline values: CDR1 SGHAT, CDR2 FQNNGV. DNA for the CDR3: TGTGCCAGCAGCACAATACTAGCGGGAGACTACAATGAGCAGTTCTTC. It yields the protein CASSTILAGDYNEQFF.

This clonotype was counted only a few times. The J gene is TRBJ2-7, the V gene TRBV7-9, with a tentative D call TRBD2 (5 bases). The CDR3 runs to 18 residues. Germline V gene lookup returns CDR1 SEHNR and CDR2 FQNEAQ (reference sequence). Between the trimmed V and J ends, which lost 5 bases and 2 bases, there was a span of 25 bases. CDR3 coding DNA: TGTGCCAGCAGCCATGACCCACGGGAACTTTCCATTACCTACGAGCAGTACTTC. It translates to CASSHDPRELSITYEQYF.

V usage is TRBV20-1 and J usage is TRBJ1-5, with 9 bases aligning to TRBD1. The CDR3 is 14 residues long. CDR1 is DFQATT and CDR2 is SNEGSKA in the germline V gene (reference sequence). V was clipped by 1 base and J by 7 bases; unmatched bases: 5. CDR3 DNA sequence: TGCAGTGCTAGAGTACAGGGGGCCGGACAGCCCCAGCATTTT. It encodes CSARVQGAGQPQHF.

The chain has TRBV28 and TRBJ1-4, with D possibly being TRBD1 (5 bases). V was cut by 6 bases and J by 5 bases, with 19 bases left in between. CDR1 MDHEN and CDR2 SYDVKM come from the germline V gene. This CDR3 spans 16 amino acids. Here the CDR3 reads CASSGQDWGLNEKLFF. CDR3 DNA sequence: TGTGCCAGCAGCGGACAAGATTGGGGGTTAAATGAAAAACTGTTTTTT.

There are a few counts of this clonotype. The chain recombines TRBV6-5 with TRBJ1-1; D remains unclear. Trimming left V 2 bases short and J 11 bases short, with 9 bases between. The CDR3 is 11 amino acids. Germline V lookup: CDR1 MNHEY, CDR2 SVGAGI. CDR3 sequence reads: CASSYKGGAFF. The CDR3 bases are TGTGCCAGCAGTTACAAGGGAGGGGCTTTCTTT.

This clonotype has a count of ten or more. The genes are TRBV2 and TRBJ1-4; weak D call: TRBD1 (5 bases). Germline-derived CDR1 and CDR2 are SNHLY and FYNNEI. The CDR3 spans 16 residues. V lost 6 bases to trimming and J lost 8 bases, with 22 bases between them. DNA for the CDR3: TGTGCCAGCAGCCCCGGGACCTCTTGGCTCGGGGAAAAACTGTTTTTT. Amino acid sequence: CASSPGTSWLGEKLFF.

Written as DNA, the CDR3 is TGTGCCAGCAGCCCACCGGGACGTAAAAAGCAGAACACTGAAGCTTTCTTT. This encodes CASSPPGRKKQNTEAFF. The chain employs TRBV7-9 and TRBJ1-1; tentatively, D is TRBD1 (5 bases). Per the germline V gene, CDR1 is SEHNR and CDR2 is FQNEAQ (reference sequence). CDR3 length: 17 residues. Trimming cost V 5 bases and J 1 base, with 20 bases left between them.

This clonotype was detected many times. This sequence joins TRBV29-1 and TRBJ2-5; D is unclear. V lost 7 bases to trimming and J lost 1 base, with 10 bases between them. The CDR3 runs 12 residues. CDR1 is SQVTM, CDR2 ANQGSEA, per germline. CDR3 nucleotide sequence: TGCAGCGCCTCTGCGTCCCAAGAGACCCAGTACTTC. Protein: CSASASQETQYF. The full variable domain, in which reference TRBV29-1 and TRBJ2-5 provide the parts outside the CDR3, is SAVISQKPSRDICQRGTSLTIQCQVDSQVTMMFWYRQQPGQSLTLIATANQGSEATYESGFVIDKFPISRPNLTFSTLTVSNMSPEDSSIYLCSASASQETQYFGPGTRLLVL.